One and the same sample provided the 22 T cell receptor beta chains below, sequenced in a study of T cell changes during pregnancy in multiple sclerosis. The protocol was immunoSEQ multiplex PCR, while the TCRdb copy is restricted to in-frame clones and leaves out a portion. The top ten hold around 0.21% of the sample, which has nearly 80,000 clones, approximately 92% seen once. The sample consisted of CD4+ T cells from peripheral blood mononuclear cells, taken before pregnancy. These receptors originate from a female donor with multiple sclerosis, enrolled in a pregnancy study.

This chain uses TRBV10-3 with TRBJ1-1; 7 bases line up with TRBD1. The CDR3 length is 14 residues. The V segment lost 8 bases and the J segment 3 bases; nucleotides outside the gene matches: 9. Germline V gives CDR1 ENHRY, CDR2 SYGVKD. The CDR3 region is CAIGNRGIHTEAFF. In DNA form, the CDR3 reads TGTGCCATCGGGAACAGGGGAATTCACACTGAAGCTTTCTTT.

This chain connects TRBV19 to TRBJ2-5; no clear D. The germline gives CDR1 LNHDA, CDR2 SQIVND (reference sequence). The CDR3 consists of 16 residues. Trimming shortened V by 1 base and J by 5 bases, and 17 bases separated the two germline ends. The CDR3 DNA follows: TGTGCCAGTAGTATAGGAGGTTATCCGGCTCTGGAGACCCAGTACTTC. It codes for CASSIGGYPALETQYF.

This chain joins TRBV18 and TRBJ1-1; the match to TRBD1 covers 7 bases. The CDR3 totals 17 residues. Unmatched junction bases numbered 8, after V lost 0 bases and J lost 1 base. The germline V gene has CDR1 KGHSH and CDR2 LQKENI. The DNA for the CDR3 is TGTGCCAGCTCACCACCGATATTACAGGGGCCGAACACTGAAGCTTTCTTT. It is translated as CASSPPILQGPNTEAFF.

This chain's CDR3 is CASSDGWPYEQYF. CDR3 sequence (DNA): TGTGCCAGCAGTGATGGCTGGCCCTACGAGCAGTACTTC. The chain is built from TRBV2 and TRBJ2-7, with unresolved D. The V and J ends lost 3 bases and 2 bases respectively, with 8 bases between them. Germline CDR1 reads SNHLY; CDR2 reads FYNNEI. The CDR3 runs to 13 residues.

This clone showed up just a few times. The chain joins TRBV5-6 to TRBJ1-2, with D uncertain. Germline CDR1 reads SGHDT; CDR2 reads YYEEEE. The CDR3 spans 13 residues. The V end was cut by 2 bases, the J end by 8 bases, with 13 bases between. CDR3 nucleotides: TGTGCCAGCAGCTTAGACATCTCGGGGGGCTACACCTTC. Translated: CASSLDISGGYTF.

This chain links TRBV6-5 with TRBJ1-2, with D perhaps TRBD1 (6 bases). In germline, CDR1 is MNHEY, CDR2 SVGAGI. This CDR3 region has 14 residues. V was pared by 2 bases and J by 8 bases, with 15 bases between. CDR3 region: CASSYGVLGGGYTF. For the CDR3, the DNA is TGTGCCAGCAGTTACGGGGTTCTAGGGGGAGGCTACACCTTC.

The gene calls are TRBV19 and TRBJ2-4, with TRBD2 identical over 12 bases. CDR1 is LNHDA and CDR2 is SQIVND in the germline V gene (reference sequence). Germline trimming cut 3 bases from V and 6 bases from J; bases unmatched to any gene: 6. This CDR3 is 16 amino acids long. The CDR3, as DNA: TGTGCCAGTAGTATGCTAGCGGGGGGGGTAAGAAACATTCAGTACTTC. This encodes CASSMLAGGVRNIQYF.

V is TRBV19 and J is TRBJ1-2; 9 nucleotides align to TRBD1. Germline CDR1 LNHDA, CDR2 SQIVND (reference sequence). The CDR3 totals 14 residues. V shed 6 bases and J 4 bases; nucleotides not matched to a gene: 6. The CDR3 loop is CASSPQDRGYGYTF. The DNA for the CDR3 is TGTGCCAGTAGCCCCCAGGACAGGGGCTATGGCTACACCTTC.

J is TRBJ1-4 and V is TRBV2, with D perhaps TRBD1 (5 bases). The ends were cut back, 3 bases at V and 4 bases at J, with 12 bases in the middle. The CDR3 totals 15 residues. Germline CDR1 is SNHLY and CDR2 is FYNNEI. CDR3 sequence reads: CASSEIRGGNEKLFF. The CDR3 DNA is TGTGCCAGCAGTGAGATAAGGGGTGGTAATGAAAAACTGTTTTTT.

This chain joins TRBV5-1 and TRBJ1-2; possibly TRBD1 for D (6 bases). V was clipped by 3 bases and J by 3 bases, with 9 bases between them. Germline CDR1 SGHRS, CDR2 YFSETQ. The length of the CDR3 is 13 residues. The CDR3 region is CASSWDIYYGYTF. In nucleotides, the CDR3 is TGCGCCAGCAGCTGGGACATCTACTATGGCTACACCTTC.

The gene calls are TRBV28 and TRBJ2-3, with 7 bases identical to TRBD2. CDR3 size: 15 residues. V dropped 5 bases and J dropped 0; count of bases not matched to a gene: 5. Germline CDR1 MDHEN, CDR2 SYDVKM. The CDR3 loop is CASSPSGSSTDTQYF. The CDR3 bases are TGTGCCAGCAGTCCTAGCGGTTCTAGCACAGATACGCAGTATTTT.

This chain connects TRBV19 to TRBJ1-5; TRBD1 aligns across 7 bases. Germline values: CDR1 LNHDA, CDR2 SQIVND (reference sequence). J gave up 6 bases and V 4 bases, and 9 bases lay outside the gene matches. This CDR3 region has 15 residues. CDR3 DNA: TGTGCCAGTAGTAGTGGGACAGTGGGAGGTCAGCCCCAGCATTTT. This translates into CASSSGTVGGQPQHF.

The chain is built from TRBV27 and TRBJ2-3, with D perhaps TRBD1 (6 bases). In germline, CDR1 is MNHEY, CDR2 SMNVEV (reference sequence). The CDR3 is 15 amino acids. V was clipped by 11 bases and J by 0 bases, with 18 bases between them. This chain's CDR3 is CAGTPWTASTDTQYF. CDR3 DNA: TGTGCCGGAACACCCTGGACAGCTAGCACAGATACGCAGTATTTT.

This chain links TRBV7-2 with TRBJ2-3; 7 bases agree with TRBD2. V lost 4 bases and J lost 4; bases outside the gene matches: 8. CDR1 is SGHTA and CDR2 is FQGNSA in the germline V gene. The CDR3 has 15 residues. The CDR3 loop is CASSSLGLEADTQYF. The CDR3 DNA reads TGTGCCAGCAGCTCTCTCGGACTAGAAGCAGATACGCAGTATTTT. The entire variable domain, with the rest obtained from reference TRBV7-2 and TRBJ2-3, is as follows: GAGVSQSPSNKVTEKGKDVELRCDPISGHTALYWYRQSLGQGLEFLIYFQGNSAPDKSGLPSDRFSAERTGGSVSTLTIQRTQQEDSAVYLCASSSLGLEADTQYFGPGTRLTVL.

The CDR3 sequence is CASSPGTDTQYF. CDR3 nucleotide sequence: TGTGCCAGCAGCCCGGGCACAGATACGCAGTATTTT. The chain uses TRBV7-8 and TRBJ2-3; D not certain. Trimming took off 5 bases at V and 1 base at J, with 4 bases between the two ends. CDR1 and CDR2 from the germline V gene are SGHVS and FQNEAQ. The length of the CDR3 is 12 residues. Using reference TRBV7-8 and TRBJ2-3 for the parts outside the CDR3, the full variable domain is GAGVSQSPRYKVAKRGQDVALRCDPISGHVSLFWYQQALGQGPEFLTYFQNEAQLDKSGLPSDRFFAERPEGSVSTLKIQRTQQEDSAVYLCASSPGTDTQYFGPGTRLTVL.

This clone came up once. The V call is TRBV9, the J call TRBJ1-1; TRBD1 might be the D (6 bases). CDR3 size: 14 residues. The ends were cut back, 1 base at V and 5 bases at J, with 12 bases in the middle. CDR1 and CDR2 (germline): SGDLS, YYNGEE. This CDR3 is CASSVSGGHTEAFF. Here the CDR3 DNA reads TGTGCCAGCAGCGTATCCGGGGGGCATACTGAAGCTTTCTTT.

This clone was detected only once. The chain uses TRBV11-2 and TRBJ1-3; TRBD1 is a possible D gene (6 bases). V was pared by 4 bases and J by 0 bases, with 13 bases between. The length of the CDR3 is 16 residues. CDR1 is SGHAT, CDR2 FQNNGV, per germline. CDR3: CASSSSRGISGNTIYF. CDR3 DNA sequence: TGTGCCAGCAGCTCGTCGAGGGGGATCTCTGGAAACACCATATATTTT. The variable domain in full, with the rest retrieved from reference TRBV11-2 and TRBJ1-3, is EAGVAQSPRYKIIEKRQSVAFWCNPISGHATLYWYQQILGQGPKLLIQFQNNGVVDDSQLPKDRFSAERLKGVDSTLKIQPAKLEDSAVYLCASSSSRGISGNTIYFGEGSWLTVV.

Comment on this clone: Different DNA sequences within this sample yield the same CDR3. The genes are TRBV5-1 and TRBJ2-1; 15 bases are shared with TRBD2. The V gene's germline CDR1 is SGHRS and CDR2 YFSETQ. The CDR3 is made up of 17 amino acids. Trimming removed 3 bases from V and 1 base from J; junction bases left unmatched: 2. DNA of the CDR3: TGCGCCAGCAGCTCTGGACTAGCGGGAGGGTCCTACAATGAGCAGTTCTTC. Amino acids: CASSSGLAGGSYNEQFF.

The CDR3 reads CASSLGGGENTIYF. In nucleotides, the CDR3 is TGCGCCAGCAGCTTGGGCGGAGGGGAAAACACCATATATTTT. J is TRBJ1-3 and V is TRBV5-1; possible D gene TRBD1, 5 bases. There are 14 residues in the CDR3. V was pared by 0 bases and J by 6 bases, with 10 bases between. The germline V gene has CDR1 SGHRS and CDR2 YFSETQ.

The chain links TRBV28 to TRBJ2-7; 10 nucleotides line up with TRBD1. V shed 5 bases and J 5 bases; nucleotides not matched to a gene: 18. The CDR3 totals 18 residues. Germline V gene lookup returns CDR1 MDHEN and CDR2 SYDVKM. CDR3 in DNA: TGTGCCAGCAGTGACAGGGGGCGATCCCCCGGGAGGGCCAACGAGCAGTACTTC. Translated: CASSDRGRSPGRANEQYF.

The chain joins TRBV6-1 to TRBJ2-5; D perhaps matches TRBD1 (5 bases). This CDR3 contains 14 residues. The ends were cut back, 5 bases at V and 4 bases at J, with 14 bases in the middle. Germline-derived CDR1 and CDR2 are MNHNS and SASEGT. This CDR3 reads CASSYEQVGETQYF. The CDR3 DNA reads TGTGCCAGCAGTTATGAACAGGTTGGAGAGACCCAGTACTTC.

The V and J genes are TRBV5-4 and TRBJ2-1; 8 positions match TRBD2. Germline CDR1 and CDR2: SGHNT and YYREEE (reference sequence). V lost 0 bases to trimming and J lost 4 bases; unmatched junction nucleotides: 3. CDR3 size: 15 residues. In DNA form, the CDR3 reads TGTGCCAGCAGCTTGGGTAGCGGGGAGTACAATGAGCAGTTCTTC. This gives the protein CASSLGSGEYNEQFF.